This T cell receptor (beta chain) is drawn from a study of T cells in Graves' hyperthyroidism and ophthalmopathy. Study-wide results and caveats: Ophthalmopathy and stable hyperthyroidism were told apart by a 13 V-J model. Most expanded thyroid clonotypes above 0.001 also appeared in blood.

This clonotype was observed a few times. Its antigen is currently unknown. The V gene lost 0 bases and the J gene lost 6 bases, with 12 bases spanning the gap. Per germline, CDR1 MNHEY and CDR2 SVGAGI. The CDR3 totals 15 residues. Graves' hyperthyroidism was deemed stable given no ophthalmopathy progression within 18 months. Uncontrolled infection, other autoimmune disease, pregnancy or lactation led to exclusion. Researchers took RNA transcripts and amplified the TCR beta CDR3 regions from them. The TCR CDR3 was amplified in a first-round RT-PCR using the HTBI primer set. TCRdb recomputed calls from the multiplex PCR reads with MiXCR, one row per CDR3 protein. Of hundreds of thousands of distinct CDR3 sequences listed, roughly 40% are singletons.

The TCR sequence derives from a man between 18 and 29 years old with Graves' hyperthyroidism. This chain uses TRBV6-5 with TRBJ1-5; the D is unclear. Specimen: blood. The CDR3 reads CASSYSMGRGQPQHF. CDR3 coding DNA: TGTGCCAGCAGTTACTCGATGGGCAGAGGTCAGCCCCAGCATTTT.